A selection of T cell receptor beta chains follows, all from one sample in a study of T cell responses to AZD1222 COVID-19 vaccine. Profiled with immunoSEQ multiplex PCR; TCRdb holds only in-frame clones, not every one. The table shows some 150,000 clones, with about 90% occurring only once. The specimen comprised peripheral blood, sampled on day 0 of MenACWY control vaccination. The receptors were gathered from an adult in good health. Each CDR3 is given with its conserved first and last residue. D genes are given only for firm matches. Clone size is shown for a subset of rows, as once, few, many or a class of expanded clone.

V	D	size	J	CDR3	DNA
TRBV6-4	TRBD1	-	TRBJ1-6	CASRTGTARMSSYNSPLHF	TGTGCCAGCAGAACCGGGACAGCGAGAATGAGCTCCTATAATTCACCCCTCCACTTT
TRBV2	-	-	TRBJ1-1	CASRGTRVNTEAFF	TGTGCCAGCAGGGGGACCCGGGTAAACACTGAAGCTTTCTTT
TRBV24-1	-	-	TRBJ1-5	CATSGGGRPQHF	TGTGCCACCAGTGGAGGGGGAAGGCCCCAGCATTTT
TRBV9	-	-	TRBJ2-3	CASSGTLAGTDTQYF	TGTGCCAGCAGCGGTACACTGGCGGGAACAGATACGCAGTATTTT
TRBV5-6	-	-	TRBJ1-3	CASSLLPGSGNTIYF	TGTGCCAGCAGCTTATTACCAGGGTCGGGAAACACCATATATTTT
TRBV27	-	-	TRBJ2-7	CASENGRVYEQYF	TGTGCCAGCGAGAACGGGCGGGTGTACGAGCAGTACTTC
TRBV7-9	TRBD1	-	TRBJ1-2	CASKLTGGNYGYTF	TGTGCCAGCAAGTTGACAGGGGGCAACTATGGCTACACCTTC
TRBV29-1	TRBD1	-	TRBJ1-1	CSGTGSYTEAFF	TGCAGCGGGACAGGGAGTTACACTGAAGCTTTCTTT
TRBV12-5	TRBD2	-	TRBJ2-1	CASGPGGEGDNEQFF	TGTGCTAGTGGCCCGGGGGGGGAAGGGGACAATGAGCAGTTCTTC
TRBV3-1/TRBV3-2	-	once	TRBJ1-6	CASSQGGTQANSPLHF	TGTGCCAGCAGCCAAGGGGGCACTCAGGCTAATTCACCCCTCCACTTT
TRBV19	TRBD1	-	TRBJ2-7	CASSIVGRGHEQYF	TGTGCCAGTAGTATCGTCGGCAGGGGGCACGAGCAGTACTTC
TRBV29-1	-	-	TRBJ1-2	CSVEGQGRSNYGYTF	TGCAGCGTTGAGGGCCAGGGAAGATCTAACTATGGCTACACCTTC
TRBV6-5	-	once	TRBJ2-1	CASRGRGGSYNEQFF	TGTGCCAGCAGGGGCAGGGGAGGGTCCTACAATGAGCAGTTCTTC
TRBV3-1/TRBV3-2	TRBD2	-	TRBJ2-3	CASSQGLARYF	TGTGCCAGCAGCCAGGGACTAGCGAGGTATTTT
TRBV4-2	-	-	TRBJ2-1	CASSQRGSSYNEQFF	TGTGCCAGCAGCCAAAGGGGGAGCTCCTACAATGAGCAGTTCTTC
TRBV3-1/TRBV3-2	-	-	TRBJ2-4	CASSKRVRAKNIQYF	TGTGCCAGCAGCAAAAGGGTTAGAGCCAAAAACATTCAGTACTTC
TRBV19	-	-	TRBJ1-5	CASTPPAGQPQHF	TGTGCCAGTACCCCCCCGGCCGGGCAGCCCCAGCATTTT
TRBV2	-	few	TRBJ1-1	CASSEGIMNTEAFF	TGTGCCAGCAGTGAGGGGATTATGAACACTGAAGCTTTCTTT
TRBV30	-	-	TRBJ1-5	CAWSPDSNQPQHF	TGTGCCTGGAGTCCCGATAGCAATCAGCCCCAGCATTTT
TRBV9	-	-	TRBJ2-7	CASSVGDTSSYEQYF	TGTGCCAGCAGCGTGGGGGACACAAGCTCCTACGAGCAGTACTTC
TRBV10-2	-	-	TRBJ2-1	CASDSSFYNEQFF	TGCGCCAGTGACAGTTCGTTCTACAATGAGCAGTTCTTC
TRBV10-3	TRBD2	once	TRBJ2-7	CAISADLAGISYEQYF	TGTGCCATCAGTGCCGACCTAGCGGGGATCTCCTACGAGCAGTACTTC
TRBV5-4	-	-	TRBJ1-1	CASSFTGQNTEAFF	TGTGCCAGCAGCTTCACGGGACAGAACACTGAAGCTTTCTTT
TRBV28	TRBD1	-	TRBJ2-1	CASSLLGTGSYNEQFF	TGTGCCAGCAGTTTATTAGGGACAGGCTCGTACAATGAGCAGTTCTTC
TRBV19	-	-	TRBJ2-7	CASSIGSSYEQYF	TGTGCCAGTAGTATTGGGAGCTCCTACGAGCAGTACTTC
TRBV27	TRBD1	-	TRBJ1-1	CASSLEGRGVGTEAFF	TGTGCCAGCAGTTTAGAGGGCAGGGGGGTTGGCACTGAAGCTTTCTTT
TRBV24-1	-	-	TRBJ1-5	CATSDPSGLDNQPQHF	TGTGCCACCAGTGACCCCTCCGGACTCGACAATCAGCCCCAGCATTTT
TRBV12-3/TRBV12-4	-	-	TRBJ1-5	CASSIILEQPQHF	TGTGCCAGCAGCATTATTTTGGAACAGCCCCAGCATTTT
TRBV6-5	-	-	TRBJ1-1	CASSWGDMNTEAFF	TGTGCCAGCAGTTGGGGAGACATGAACACTGAAGCTTTCTTT
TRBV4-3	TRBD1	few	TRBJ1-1	CASSLRTGDTEAFF	TGCGCCAGCAGCCTCAGGACAGGGGACACTGAAGCTTTCTTT
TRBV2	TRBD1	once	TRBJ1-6	CASTSTGGNSPLHF	TGTGCCAGCACCTCGACAGGGGGGAATTCACCCCTCCACTTT
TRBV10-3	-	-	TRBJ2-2	CAISEWAGVSTGELFF	TGTGCCATCAGTGAGTGGGCAGGGGTGAGCACCGGGGAGCTGTTTTTT
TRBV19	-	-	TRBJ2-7	CASRFSPHDEQYF	TGTGCCAGTAGATTCTCACCCCATGACGAGCAGTACTTC
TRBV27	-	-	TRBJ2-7	CASSSPSKGIRYEQYF	TGTGCCAGCAGTTCCCCTTCAAAGGGGATCAGGTACGAGCAGTACTTC